This T cell receptor beta chain derives from a study of cytotoxic CD8 clonotypes in ibrutinib-treated CLL. Overall study context: Recorded responses included approximately 24 partial and 2 complete; following median around 73 months, approximately 14 stayed remitted and around 12 progressed. Response samples were drawn at a median of about 13 months of treatment, range 6 to 36.

Sequenced by immunoSEQ multiplex PCR; TCRdb stores in-frame clones only, minus some. Of about 140,000 clones listed, 91% were seen once; the top ten hold under 14%. Trimming took 4 bases from V and 1 from J, leaving 8 bases between them. CDR1 is SEHNR and CDR2 is FQNEAQ in the germline V gene (reference sequence). The CDR3 consists of 14 residues. About this clone: Its antigen is still unknown.

Study-wide results and limits: Pretreatment clonality was elevated relative to age-matched healthy donors and paralleled circulating CD8+ T-cell counts.

The chain employs TRBV7-9 and TRBJ1-5, with unresolved D. The sample in question was PBMCs, obtained after 12 months of ibrutinib treatment. The receptor comes from a human donor with chronic lymphocytic leukemia. CDR3 loop: CASSSEFSNQPQHF. In DNA form, the CDR3 reads TGTGCCAGCAGCTCCGAGTTCAGCAATCAGCCCCAGCATTTT.